A selection of T cell receptor beta chains follows, all from one sample in a study of cytomegalovirus exposure and HLA in healthy donors. TCRdb's copy holds only in-frame clones and misses some; the assay was immunoSEQ multiplex PCR. The sample records about 170,000 clones, 80% to 90% being singletons. The sequencing sample was made of PBMCs. Receptor source: a young woman in good health and CMV-seronegative. CDR3s include the opening cysteine and the closing phenylalanine or tryptophan. The order of the fields is D gene, V gene, J gene, clone size, CDR3 DNA, CDR3 protein. A D gene is named only where the DNA matches it firmly. Clone size appears in some rows only: once, few, many, or a class for an expanded clone.

D gene: NA; V gene: TRBV27; J gene: TRBJ1-1; clone size: NA; CDR3 DNA: TGTGCCAGCAGTCCGAACAGGGCGACTGAAGCTTTCTTT; CDR3 protein: CASSPNRATEAFF
D gene: TRBD2; V gene: TRBV4-1; J gene: TRBJ2-5; clone size: NA; CDR3 DNA: TGCGCCAGCAGCCAAGGGCCCCGTCTAGCGGGAGAACAAGAGACCCAGTACTTC; CDR3 protein: CASSQGPRLAGEQETQYF
D gene: NA; V gene: TRBV2; J gene: TRBJ2-2; clone size: NA; CDR3 DNA: TGTGCCAGCAGTGAAGCTTCGCGGGGCGGGGAGCTGTTTTTT; CDR3 protein: CASSEASRGGELFF
D gene: NA; V gene: TRBV6-6; J gene: TRBJ2-7; clone size: NA; CDR3 DNA: TGTGCCAGCAGTCCCACGGCGGCTCGATCCTACGAGCAGTACTTC; CDR3 protein: CASSPTAARSYEQYF
D gene: TRBD1; V gene: TRBV19; J gene: TRBJ2-2; clone size: NA; CDR3 DNA: TGTGCCAGTAGTACCGACAGGGTAAAGAACACCGGGGAGCTGTTTTTT; CDR3 protein: CASSTDRVKNTGELFF
D gene: NA; V gene: TRBV5-6; J gene: TRBJ2-4; clone size: NA; CDR3 DNA: TGTGCCAGCAGCACCGCGGGCACTTCGGGCATTCAGTACTTC; CDR3 protein: CASSTAGTSGIQYF
D gene: NA; V gene: TRBV10-3; J gene: TRBJ1-2; clone size: NA; CDR3 DNA: TGTGCCATCAGAAACATTCCTAACTATGGCTACACCTTC; CDR3 protein: CAIRNIPNYGYTF
D gene: NA; V gene: TRBV13; J gene: TRBJ2-5; clone size: few; CDR3 DNA: TGTGCCAGCAGCTTACGGTCTCAGGGAGGAGAGACCCAGTACTTC; CDR3 protein: CASSLRSQGGETQYF
D gene: NA; V gene: TRBV30; J gene: TRBJ2-1; clone size: NA; CDR3 DNA: TGTGCCTGGAGTATAAAGCTAGGGCGGGGATACAATGAGCAGTTCTTC; CDR3 protein: CAWSIKLGRGYNEQFF
D gene: TRBD1; V gene: TRBV5-1; J gene: TRBJ2-3; clone size: NA; CDR3 DNA: TGCGCCAGCAGCTTGGAAGGGGGCCCTAGCACAGATACGCAGTATTTT; CDR3 protein: CASSLEGGPSTDTQYF
D gene: NA; V gene: TRBV18; J gene: TRBJ2-5; clone size: NA; CDR3 DNA: TGTGCCAGCTCACGAGCGGGCGGCGAGACCCAGTACTTC; CDR3 protein: CASSRAGGETQYF
D gene: NA; V gene: TRBV27; J gene: TRBJ1-5; clone size: NA; CDR3 DNA: TGTGCCAGCAGTGACACGACCAATCAGCCCCAGCATTTT; CDR3 protein: CASSDTTNQPQHF
D gene: NA; V gene: TRBV7-7; J gene: TRBJ2-1; clone size: NA; CDR3 DNA: TGTGCTAGCAGCTTAGGCGGAGTGGGAGGAAGGAATGAGCAGTTCTTC; CDR3 protein: CASSLGGVGGRNEQFF
D gene: TRBD2; V gene: TRBV15; J gene: TRBJ2-1; clone size: NA; CDR3 DNA: TGTGCCACCAGACTAGCGGGAGTCAATGAGCAGTTCTTC; CDR3 protein: CATRLAGVNEQFF
D gene: TRBD2; V gene: TRBV4-1; J gene: TRBJ2-7; clone size: NA; CDR3 DNA: TGCGCCAGCATGGGACGGGGACGGAGGGGACTAGACCTCTACGAGCAGTACTTC; CDR3 protein: CASMGRGRRGLDLYEQYF
D gene: TRBD1; V gene: TRBV6-1; J gene: TRBJ1-1; clone size: NA; CDR3 DNA: TGTGCCAGCAGTGGGGGGACAGTAAAGAACACTGAAGCTTTCTTT; CDR3 protein: CASSGGTVKNTEAFF
D gene: NA; V gene: TRBV4-1; J gene: TRBJ2-1; clone size: NA; CDR3 DNA: TGCGCCAGCAGCCAAGAGGGCCGGAAGAGGTTCTTC; CDR3 protein: CASSQEGRKRFF
D gene: TRBD2; V gene: TRBV27; J gene: TRBJ2-7; clone size: NA; CDR3 DNA: TGTGCCAGTAGGACTAGCGGCGGTAGCGAGCAGTACTTC; CDR3 protein: CASRTSGGSEQYF
D gene: NA; V gene: TRBV27; J gene: TRBJ1-5; clone size: NA; CDR3 DNA: TGTGCCAGCAGTCTCCAAGGGGCGAAGGGGAATAGCAATCAGCCCCAGCATTTT; CDR3 protein: CASSLQGAKGNSNQPQHF
D gene: NA; V gene: TRBV27; J gene: TRBJ2-3; clone size: NA; CDR3 DNA: TGTGCCAGCCCGAGGCCCACAGATACGCAGTATTTT; CDR3 protein: CASPRPTDTQYF
D gene: NA; V gene: TRBV21-1; J gene: TRBJ1-3; clone size: NA; CDR3 DNA: TGTGCCAGCAGCGCTCCGCTCGGACAGTGGGATTTTAACGACACCATATATTTT; CDR3 protein: CASSAPLGQWDFNDTIYF
D gene: TRBD2; V gene: TRBV27; J gene: TRBJ2-7; clone size: NA; CDR3 DNA: TGTGCCAGCAGTTCCCCCCGAGCGGGAGTACGGGAGCAGTACTTC; CDR3 protein: CASSSPRAGVREQYF
D gene: TRBD1; V gene: TRBV6-5; J gene: TRBJ1-2; clone size: NA; CDR3 DNA: TGTGCCAGCAGGTGGACAGGGCGGTACTATGGCTACACCTTC; CDR3 protein: CASRWTGRYYGYTF
D gene: TRBD2; V gene: TRBV9; J gene: TRBJ2-5; clone size: once; CDR3 DNA: TGTGCCAGCAGCCTCGGACTAGCGGGAGGGGAAGAGACCCAGTACTTC; CDR3 protein: CASSLGLAGGEETQYF
D gene: TRBD1; V gene: TRBV19; J gene: TRBJ2-7; clone size: NA; CDR3 DNA: TGTGCCAGTACCCTGACAGGGAGCTCCTACGAGCAGTACTTC; CDR3 protein: CASTLTGSSYEQYF
D gene: NA; V gene: TRBV4-3; J gene: TRBJ2-3; clone size: NA; CDR3 DNA: TGCGCCAGCAGCCCCAGACAGGCGAGCACAGATACGCAGTATTTT; CDR3 protein: CASSPRQASTDTQYF
D gene: TRBD1; V gene: TRBV7-9; J gene: TRBJ2-5; clone size: NA; CDR3 DNA: TGTGCCAGCAGTTCAGAGCCGGGACAGGGTAATGATGCGACCCAGTACTTC; CDR3 protein: CASSSEPGQGNDATQYF
D gene: NA; V gene: TRBV5-1; J gene: TRBJ1-3; clone size: NA; CDR3 DNA: TGCGCCAGCAGCCCCGAACCAAGGAGCTCTGGAAACACCATATATTTT; CDR3 protein: CASSPEPRSSGNTIYF
D gene: TRBD1; V gene: TRBV6-1; J gene: TRBJ1-4; clone size: NA; CDR3 DNA: TGTGCCAGCAGTGAAAGGGGGCATAGGGGCCAAGAGGTGTTTTTT; CDR3 protein: CASSERGHRGQEVFF
D gene: NA; V gene: TRBV2; J gene: TRBJ2-3; clone size: few; CDR3 DNA: TGTGCCAGCAGTGGACTTCCCCCGTACACAGATACGCAGTATTTT; CDR3 protein: CASSGLPPYTDTQYF
D gene: NA; V gene: TRBV9; J gene: TRBJ1-1; clone size: NA; CDR3 DNA: TGTGCCAGCACCGCCACAGGGTCTTACAACACTGAAGCTTTCTTT; CDR3 protein: CASTATGSYNTEAFF
D gene: NA; V gene: TRBV6-5; J gene: TRBJ2-1; clone size: NA; CDR3 DNA: TGTGCCAGCAGCCCGGGACTCGAGCAGTTCTTC; CDR3 protein: CASSPGLEQFF
D gene: NA; V gene: TRBV28; J gene: TRBJ1-2; clone size: NA; CDR3 DNA: TGTGCCAGCACCCCGCCAGGGCTTTGGGATGGCTACACCTTC; CDR3 protein: CASTPPGLWDGYTF
D gene: NA; V gene: TRBV30; J gene: TRBJ1-4; clone size: NA; CDR3 DNA: TGTGCCTGGAGCGTCAGCGGAGTAAATGAAAAACTGTTTTTT; CDR3 protein: CAWSVSGVNEKLFF
D gene: TRBD1; V gene: TRBV19; J gene: TRBJ2-5; clone size: NA; CDR3 DNA: TGTGCCAGTAGTCCCGGGACAGTCGGCGAGACCCAGTACTTC; CDR3 protein: CASSPGTVGETQYF
D gene: NA; V gene: TRBV11-3; J gene: TRBJ1-2; clone size: NA; CDR3 DNA: TGTGCCAGCAGCAAAGGGCGGGACCTCTATGGCTACACCTTC; CDR3 protein: CASSKGRDLYGYTF
D gene: TRBD2; V gene: TRBV4-2; J gene: TRBJ2-3; clone size: NA; CDR3 DNA: TGTGCCAGCAGCCAAGAACTAGCGGGCACAGATACGCAGTATTTT; CDR3 protein: CASSQELAGTDTQYF
D gene: NA; V gene: TRBV11-2; J gene: TRBJ1-2; clone size: NA; CDR3 DNA: TGTGCCAGCAGCTTACGGATACCACAGGGCGATAGTGGCTACACCTTC; CDR3 protein: CASSLRIPQGDSGYTF
D gene: TRBD1; V gene: TRBV27; J gene: TRBJ2-1; clone size: NA; CDR3 DNA: TGTGCCAGCACCCTCCGGGACAGGGAAAGTAGTGAGCAGTTCTTC; CDR3 protein: CASTLRDRESSEQFF
D gene: NA; V gene: TRBV5-6; J gene: TRBJ1-1; clone size: NA; CDR3 DNA: TGTGCCAGCAGCTTGGCCCTGGGAGTGAATACTGAAGCTTTCTTT; CDR3 protein: CASSLALGVNTEAFF
D gene: NA; V gene: TRBV28; J gene: TRBJ2-6; clone size: NA; CDR3 DNA: TGTGCCAGCAAGGGGGTTGACTCTGGGGCCAACGTCCTGACTTTC; CDR3 protein: CASKGVDSGANVLTF
D gene: TRBD1; V gene: TRBV6-1; J gene: TRBJ1-2; clone size: NA; CDR3 DNA: TGTGCCAGCACGGCGGGACAGGGCTATGGCTACACCTTC; CDR3 protein: CASTAGQGYGYTF
D gene: NA; V gene: TRBV21-1; J gene: TRBJ2-3; clone size: NA; CDR3 DNA: TGTGCCAGCAGCAAAAATAGGGTGAGACTAGCGGGAGGGCCTGGGTATACGCAGTATTTT; CDR3 protein: CASSKNRVRLAGGPGYTQYF
D gene: TRBD2; V gene: TRBV11-2; J gene: TRBJ2-1; clone size: NA; CDR3 DNA: TGTGCCAGCACTCTAGCGGGAGTAAACAATGAGCAGTTCTTC; CDR3 protein: CASTLAGVNNEQFF
D gene: TRBD2; V gene: TRBV2; J gene: TRBJ2-3; clone size: NA; CDR3 DNA: TGTGCCAGCACTTTTTCAGGACTAGCGTTAATAGATACGCAGTATTTT; CDR3 protein: CASTFSGLALIDTQYF
D gene: NA; V gene: TRBV2; J gene: TRBJ1-1; clone size: few; CDR3 DNA: TGTGCCAGCAGTGAAGCGCCCGAGGAGGACACTGAAGCTTTCTTT; CDR3 protein: CASSEAPEEDTEAFF
D gene: TRBD1; V gene: TRBV5-6; J gene: TRBJ2-3; clone size: NA; CDR3 DNA: TGTGCCAGCAGCTTGGCGGGGACAGGGGATACGCAGTATTTT; CDR3 protein: CASSLAGTGDTQYF
D gene: TRBD2; V gene: TRBV4-1; J gene: TRBJ2-7; clone size: NA; CDR3 DNA: TGCGCCAGCAGCCGACTAGCGACAACCTACGAGCAGTACTTC; CDR3 protein: CASSRLATTYEQYF
D gene: TRBD1; V gene: TRBV9; J gene: TRBJ2-1; clone size: NA; CDR3 DNA: TGTGCCAGCAGCGTAACGGGACAGGGCAATGAGCAGTTCTTC; CDR3 protein: CASSVTGQGNEQFF
D gene: TRBD1; V gene: TRBV5-1; J gene: TRBJ2-2; clone size: NA; CDR3 DNA: TGCGCCAGCAGCCTACAAACTGGGACAGGGAACACCGGGGAGCTGTTTTTT; CDR3 protein: CASSLQTGTGNTGELFF
D gene: TRBD2; V gene: TRBV4-3; J gene: TRBJ2-7; clone size: NA; CDR3 DNA: TGCGCCAGCAGCTCGACTAGCGGGAGCTCCTACGAGCAGTACTTC; CDR3 protein: CASSSTSGSSYEQYF
D gene: NA; V gene: TRBV20-1; J gene: TRBJ1-2; clone size: NA; CDR3 DNA: TGCAGTGCTAGGAGGTACCATGGCTACACCTTC; CDR3 protein: CSARRYHGYTF
D gene: NA; V gene: TRBV9; J gene: TRBJ2-5; clone size: NA; CDR3 DNA: TGTGCCAGCAGCCCGAGGGGGAGGGTGGGCGGCGACTTGCAAGAGACCCAGTACTTC; CDR3 protein: CASSPRGRVGGDLQETQYF
D gene: TRBD2; V gene: TRBV5-1; J gene: TRBJ2-2; clone size: NA; CDR3 DNA: TGCGCCAGCAGCTTGGTGGCCAGCGGGGGCACCGGGGAGCTGTTTTTT; CDR3 protein: CASSLVASGGTGELFF
D gene: NA; V gene: TRBV13; J gene: TRBJ2-1; clone size: NA; CDR3 DNA: TGTGCCAGCAGCTTCAGGACCGGGACTGCGCGGGATGAGCAGTTCTTC; CDR3 protein: CASSFRTGTARDEQFF
D gene: TRBD1; V gene: TRBV28; J gene: TRBJ2-5; clone size: NA; CDR3 DNA: TGTGCCAGCAGTCGAGGGGGCTGGCAGACCCAGTACTTC; CDR3 protein: CASSRGGWQTQYF
D gene: NA; V gene: TRBV2; J gene: TRBJ2-7; clone size: NA; CDR3 DNA: TGTGCCTCCCTCGCGGGACCTCCCGGAAGGAACGAGCAGTACTTC; CDR3 protein: CASLAGPPGRNEQYF